This T cell receptor beta chain was obtained from a study of blood T cells in healthy people across ages. Germline V gene sequence: CDR1 SQVTM, CDR2 ANQGSEA. The CDR3 sequence is 15 residues long. Germline trimming cut 5 bases from V and 3 bases from J; bases unmatched to any gene: 11. Study observations and caveats: A strong correlation between TCR beta diversity and naive T cell percentage was seen.

This clonotype has just one count. The antigen is undetermined. A read error may be the cause here, since a much bigger clone is one base away. Primed by a sample-barcoded 5' primer and a J-beta primer mix, a second PCR proceeded for about 6 to 12 cycles. MiXCR was run by TCRdb on the 5' RACE reads, yielding one entry per CDR3 protein. The repertoire holds about 640,000 distinct CDR3 sequences, with around two fifths as singletons. Sample: blood. The TCR comes from an elderly man in good health. The chain couples TRBV29-1 to TRBJ2-3; 7 bases match TRBD2. CDR3 in DNA: TGCAGCGTTCGGACTAGTAACGACGGAACAGATACGCAGTATTTT. Protein: CSVRTSNDGTDTQYF.